The 5 T cell receptor beta chains below were found in one sample sequenced in a study of long-term antiretroviral therapy in people with HIV. Run at survey level, the immunoSEQ assay was version v3.0. TCRdb's copy holds only in-frame clones and misses some; the assay was immunoSEQ multiplex PCR. The sample yields about 33,000 clones, around 96% seen once. The sequencing here drew on unsorted PBMCs, taken 6.6 years after starting antiretroviral therapy. These receptor sequences come from a man under 40 with HIV.

The chain carries TRBV7-2 and TRBJ1-1, with D possibly matching TRBD1 (5 bases). Germline V gives CDR1 SGHTA, CDR2 FQGNSA. Trimming stripped 5 bases from V and 3 bases from J, with 16 bases between. The CDR3 runs 15 residues. The CDR3 nucleotides read TGTGCCAGCAGCCCCGGACCCAGGGTGGACACTGAAGCTTTCTTT. Translation gives CASSPGPRVDTEAFF.

This clone was observed a single time. This rearrangement joins TRBV11-2 to TRBJ2-1; 12 nucleotides align to TRBD1. The CDR3 loop spans 17 amino acids. J lost 5 bases, V lost 3 bases, and 8 bases had no gene match. Per the germline V gene, CDR1 is SGHAT and CDR2 is FQNNGV. The CDR3 DNA sequence: TGTGCCAGCAGCTTGGGACCGGGACAGGGGGCAAACAATGAGCAGTTCTTC. The encoded protein is CASSLGPGQGANNEQFF.

This clone is a singleton in its sample. The chain employs TRBV7-2 and TRBJ2-1; tentatively, D is TRBD1 or TRBD2 (5 bases each). The CDR3 is 14 residues long. Germline V lookup: CDR1 SGHTA, CDR2 FQGNSA. The V and J ends lost 5 bases and 8 bases respectively, with 16 bases between them. This CDR3 is CASSDTRGDDEQFF. The CDR3 region has the DNA TGTGCCAGCAGCGACACGAGGGGTGACGATGAGCAGTTCTTC. Complete variable domain (other parts from reference TRBV7-2 and TRBJ2-1): GAGVSQSPSNKVTEKGKDVELRCDPISGHTALYWYRQSLGQGLEFLIYFQGNSAPDKSGLPSDRFSAERTGGSVSTLTIQRTQQEDSAVYLCASSDTRGDDEQFFGPGTRLTVL.

This chain links TRBV6-6 with TRBJ1-2; D unclear. Trimming left V 7 bases short and J 6 bases short, with 18 bases between. The CDR3 totals 14 residues. Germline V gene lookup returns CDR1 MNHNY and CDR2 SVGAGI (reference sequence). CDR3 protein: CASKEGSGVDGYTF. The CDR3 DNA reads TGTGCCAGCAAGGAAGGTTCCGGGGTTGATGGCTACACCTTC.

The chain has TRBV18 and TRBJ1-3; the D gene is possibly TRBD1 (5 bases). CDR1 is KGHSH and CDR2 is LQKENI in the germline V gene. V lost 4 bases to trimming and J lost 0 bases, with 10 bases between them. This CDR3 is 15 amino acids long. The CDR3: CASSQGRGSGNTIYF. CDR3 nucleotide sequence: TGTGCCAGCTCACAGGGACGGGGCTCTGGAAACACCATATATTTT.